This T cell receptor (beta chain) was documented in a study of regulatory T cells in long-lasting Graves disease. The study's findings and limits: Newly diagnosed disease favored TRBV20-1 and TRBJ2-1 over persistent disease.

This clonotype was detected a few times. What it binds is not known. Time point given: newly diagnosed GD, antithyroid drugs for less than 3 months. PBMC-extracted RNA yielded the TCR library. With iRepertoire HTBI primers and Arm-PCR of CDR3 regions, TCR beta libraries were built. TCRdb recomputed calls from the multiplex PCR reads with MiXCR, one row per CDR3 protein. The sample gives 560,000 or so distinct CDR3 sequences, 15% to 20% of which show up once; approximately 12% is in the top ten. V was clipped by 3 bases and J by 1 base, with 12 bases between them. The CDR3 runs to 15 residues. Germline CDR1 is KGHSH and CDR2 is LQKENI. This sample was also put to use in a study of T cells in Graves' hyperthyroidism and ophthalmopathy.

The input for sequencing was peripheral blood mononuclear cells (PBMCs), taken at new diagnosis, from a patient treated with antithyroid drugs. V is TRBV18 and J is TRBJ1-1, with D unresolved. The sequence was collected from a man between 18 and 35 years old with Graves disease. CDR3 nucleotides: TGTGCCAGCTCACCTTCCGGGGTGGGGAACACTGAAGCTTTCTTT. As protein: CASSPSGVGNTEAFF.